The rows below give T cell receptor beta chains drawn from one sample of a study of cytomegalovirus exposure and HLA in healthy donors. Using immunoSEQ multiplex PCR, the repertoire was profiled, and TCRdb retains in-frame clones only, with some absent. The sample has fewer than 400,000 clones; about nine tenths are singletons. The sequenced material came from PBMCs. The receptors stem from a woman younger than 35 in good health and CMV-seronegative. CDR3s include the opening cysteine and the closing phenylalanine or tryptophan. The D gene is left open where the match is weak. Where a row states a size, it is once, few, many or the class of an expanded clone; other rows omit it.

>TRBD1|TRBV25-1|-|TRBJ2-7
TGTGCCAGCACCCCGACAGGGTTCCCCTACGAGCAGTACTTC
CASTPTGFPYEQYF
>TRBD1|TRBV23-1|few|TRBJ1-5
TGCGCCAGCAGCCCCGACAGGGTAGATCAGCCCCAGCATTTT
CASSPDRVDQPQHF
>-|TRBV7-7|-|TRBJ2-1
TGTGCCAGCAGCTTAGAGCGGTCCTCGGGAGAGCAGTTCTTC
CASSLERSSGEQFF
>TRBD1|TRBV6-5|-|TRBJ2-1
TGTGCCAGCAGTTATCTACAGGGGGATGAGCAGTTCTTC
CASSYLQGDEQFF
>TRBD1|TRBV19|-|TRBJ2-2
TGTGCCAGTAGGACCGGGACAGGGAGCACCGGGGAGCTGTTTTTT
CASRTGTGSTGELFF
>-|TRBV11-1|-|TRBJ2-7
TGTGCCAGCAGCTTCGGGGGACAGAACTACGAGCAGTACTTC
CASSFGGQNYEQYF
>TRBD2|TRBV7-8|once|TRBJ2-2
TGTGCCAGCAGCTTAGTCGAAGCCTCTGGGCTAGCGGGATCGAACACCGGGGAGCTGTTTTTT
CASSLVEASGLAGSNTGELFF
>TRBD1|TRBV27|-|TRBJ1-1
TGTGCCAGCAGTTTGCCAGGGGGCCGGGCTGAAGCTTTCTTT
CASSLPGGRAEAFF
>TRBD1|TRBV6-1|-|TRBJ1-2
TGTGCCAGCAGTGTGTCCCAGGGGGCGGGTGGCTACACCTTC
CASSVSQGAGGYTF
>-|TRBV4-2|-|TRBJ2-2
TGTGCCAGCAGCCAAGCCGAGGGCCTGAACACCGGGGAGCTGTTTTTT
CASSQAEGLNTGELFF
>-|TRBV19|-|TRBJ2-7
TGTGCCAGTAGTATAGGACACACGTACGAGCAGTACTTC
CASSIGHTYEQYF
>TRBD2|TRBV10-3|once|TRBJ2-3
TGTGCCATCAAAAGACTAGCAGATGCGCCAGATACGCAGTATTTT
CAIKRLADAPDTQYF
>TRBD1|TRBV2|once|TRBJ1-1
TGTGCCAGCACTCCCGGGACAGGGAACACTGAAGCTTTCTTT
CASTPGTGNTEAFF
>-|TRBV6-5|few|TRBJ1-2
TGTGCCAGCAGTTACACTACAGGGATGAGCGGCTACACCTTC
CASSYTTGMSGYTF
>TRBD2|TRBV5-1|-|TRBJ2-7
TGCGCCAGCAGGACTAGCGGGAGTGACGAGCAGTACTTC
CASRTSGSDEQYF
>-|TRBV4-3|-|TRBJ2-7
TGCGCCAGCAGCCAAGGAGGATTCGAGCAGTACTTC
CASSQGGFEQYF
>TRBD1|TRBV6-5|-|TRBJ2-1
TGTGCCAGCAGCAGGGGGGGACAGGGGGCTTGGGAGCAGTTCTTC
CASSRGGQGAWEQFF
>TRBD2|TRBV18|-|TRBJ2-5
TGTGCCAGCTCACTCGGGCTAGCGGGAGTCGCAGAGACCCAGTACTTC
CASSLGLAGVAETQYF
>-|TRBV29-1|-|TRBJ2-7
TGCAGCGTGGCGGGACTCGTAGGGGAGCAGTACTTC
CSVAGLVGEQYF
>TRBD2|TRBV4-3|-|TRBJ2-1
TGCGCCAGCAGCCAAGATCTCCCGGGAGGGAGCTCCTACAATGAGCAGTTCTTC
CASSQDLPGGSSYNEQFF
>-|TRBV4-1|-|TRBJ1-2
TGCGCCAGCAGCCGGGGGGTAAAAAGGGGTGATAACTATGGCTACACCTTC
CASSRGVKRGDNYGYTF
>TRBD2|TRBV4-3|-|TRBJ2-5
TGCGCCAGCCGAAGAGGTAGCGGGTCGATTGGGAGTCAAGAGACCCAGTACTTC
CASRRGSGSIGSQETQYF
>-|TRBV6-4|-|TRBJ2-1
TGTGCCAGCAGTGAGAGGGAGGAGGCCGGGAATGAGCAGTTCTTC
CASSEREEAGNEQFF
>TRBD1|TRBV9|-|TRBJ2-7
TGTGCCAGCAGCGCAAAACCCGGGACAGGGGGCCTCGAGCAGTACTTC
CASSAKPGTGGLEQYF
>-|TRBV28|-|TRBJ1-5
TGTGCCAGCAGTTTGGTACAGGGCCTCAATCAGCCCCAGCATTTT
CASSLVQGLNQPQHF
>-|TRBV7-9|-|TRBJ2-2
TGTGCCAGCAGCTTAGGCAGGGGCACCGGGGAGCTGTTTTTT
CASSLGRGTGELFF
>TRBD1|TRBV19|-|TRBJ2-2
TGTGCCAGCTCGACCGGGACAGGGTTGGCAAGTACCGGGGAGCTGTTTTTT
CASSTGTGLASTGELFF
>TRBD1|TRBV2|once|TRBJ2-2
TGTGCCAGCAGTGAGGGACAGGACACCGGGGAGCTGTTTTTT
CASSEGQDTGELFF
>-|TRBV11-2|-|TRBJ2-7
TGTGCCAGCAGCATAAGGACAGTTGGTTTAAACGAGCAGTACTTC
CASSIRTVGLNEQYF
>TRBD2|TRBV11-2|-|TRBJ2-3
TGTGCCAGCAGCTTAGTGGGACTAGCGGCTAGCACAGATACGCAGTATTTT
CASSLVGLAASTDTQYF
>TRBD1|TRBV4-3|-|TRBJ1-3
TGCGCCAGCAGCCAAGACCAACGACAGGGGCCAAACACCATATATTTT
CASSQDQRQGPNTIYF
>-|TRBV9|-|TRBJ1-2
TGTGCCAGCAGCGTAGGACAGATGTATGGCTACACCTTC
CASSVGQMYGYTF
>-|TRBV25-1|-|TRBJ2-1
TGTGCCAGCAGTGCTCAGGGGTACAATGAGCAGTTCTTC
CASSAQGYNEQFF
>TRBD1|TRBV7-2|-|TRBJ1-3
TGTGCCAGCAGTTCTACCGGGACAGGGGGAAACACCATATATTTT
CASSSTGTGGNTIYF
>-|TRBV6-5|-|TRBJ2-7
TGTGCCAGCAGTTACGGCGGCTCCTACGAGCAGTACTTC
CASSYGGSYEQYF
>TRBD2|TRBV9|-|TRBJ2-7
TGTGCCAGCAGCAAAAGTATGGGGGGGAGCTCCTACGAGCAGTACTTC
CASSKSMGGSSYEQYF
>TRBD2|TRBV6-5|-|TRBJ2-1
TGTGCCAGCACCTTTAGCGGGAGTTCGGGAAATGAGCAGTTCTTC
CASTFSGSSGNEQFF
>TRBD2|TRBV7-2|-|TRBJ2-3
TGTGCCAGCAGCTTAGCGAGCGGGATTTACACAGATACGCAGTATTTT
CASSLASGIYTDTQYF
>-|TRBV9|few|TRBJ2-4
TGTGCCAGCAGCGTAGGTTCTGGCTTTTTGGACATTCAGTACTTC
CASSVGSGFLDIQYF
>TRBD2|TRBV28|-|TRBJ2-1
TGTGCCAGCAGTTCTTTAGCGGGAGGGTCGGGGGAGCAGTTCTTC
CASSSLAGGSGEQFF
>-|TRBV5-1|-|TRBJ2-1
TGCGCCAGCCGGGACTCCATATCCAATGAGCAGTTCTTC
CASRDSISNEQFF
>-|TRBV29-1|-|TRBJ2-6
TGCAGCGTTGAACCACTCGGAGACCGCTCTGGGGCCAACGTCCTGACTTTC
CSVEPLGDRSGANVLTF